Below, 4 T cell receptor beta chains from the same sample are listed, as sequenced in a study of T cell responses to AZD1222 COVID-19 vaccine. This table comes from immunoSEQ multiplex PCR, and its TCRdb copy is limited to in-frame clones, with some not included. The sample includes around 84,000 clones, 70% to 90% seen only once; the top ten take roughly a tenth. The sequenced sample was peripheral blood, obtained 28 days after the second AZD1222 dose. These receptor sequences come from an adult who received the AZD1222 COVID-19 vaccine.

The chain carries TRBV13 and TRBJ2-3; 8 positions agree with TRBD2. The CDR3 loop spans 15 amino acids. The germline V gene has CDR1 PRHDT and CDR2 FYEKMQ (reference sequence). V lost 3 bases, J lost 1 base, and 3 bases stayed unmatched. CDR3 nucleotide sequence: TGTGCCAGCAGCTTGGGAGCGGGGGGCACAGATACGCAGTATTTT. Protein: CASSLGAGGTDTQYF.

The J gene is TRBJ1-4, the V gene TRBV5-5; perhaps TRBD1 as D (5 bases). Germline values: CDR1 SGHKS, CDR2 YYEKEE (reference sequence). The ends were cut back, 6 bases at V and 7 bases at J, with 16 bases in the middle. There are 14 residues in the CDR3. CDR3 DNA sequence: TGTGCCAGCACCCCAGGGCAGGGAGGTGAAAAACTGTTTTTT. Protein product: CASTPGQGGEKLFF.

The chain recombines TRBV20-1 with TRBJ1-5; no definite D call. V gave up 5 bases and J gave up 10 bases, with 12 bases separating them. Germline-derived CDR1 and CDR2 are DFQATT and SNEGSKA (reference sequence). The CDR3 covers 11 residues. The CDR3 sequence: CSAQKGSPQHF. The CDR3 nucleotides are TGCAGTGCTCAGAAGGGTTCCCCCCAGCATTTT.

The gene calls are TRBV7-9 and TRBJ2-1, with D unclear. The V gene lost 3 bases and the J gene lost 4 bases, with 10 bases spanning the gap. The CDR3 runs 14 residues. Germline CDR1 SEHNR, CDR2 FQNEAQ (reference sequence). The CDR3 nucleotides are TGTGCCAGCAGCTTTAGCAACACTTACAATGAGCAGTTCTTC. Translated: CASSFSNTYNEQFF.